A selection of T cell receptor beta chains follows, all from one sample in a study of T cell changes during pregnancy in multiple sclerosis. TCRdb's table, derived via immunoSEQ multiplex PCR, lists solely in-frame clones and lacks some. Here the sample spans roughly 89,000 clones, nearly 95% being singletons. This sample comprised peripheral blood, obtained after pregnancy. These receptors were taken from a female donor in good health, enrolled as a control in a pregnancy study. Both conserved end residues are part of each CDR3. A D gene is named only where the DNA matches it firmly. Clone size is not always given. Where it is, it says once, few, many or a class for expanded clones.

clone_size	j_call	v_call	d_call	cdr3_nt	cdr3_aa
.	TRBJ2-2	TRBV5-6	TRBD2	TGTGCCAGCAGCTTGGCGAGTTGGCTAGCGGGACCAACCGGGGAGCTGTTTTTT	CASSLASWLAGPTGELFF
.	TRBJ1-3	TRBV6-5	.	TGTGCCAGTGAACAGGGAGACGGCACCATATATTTT	CASEQGDGTIYF
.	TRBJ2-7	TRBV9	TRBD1	TGTGCCAGCAGCGTAGGGGCCCCGACAGGGGGCATATCCTACGAGCAGTACTTC	CASSVGAPTGGISYEQYF
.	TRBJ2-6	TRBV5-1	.	TGCGCCAGCAGCGGGGGACAACTCTCTGGGGCCAACGTCCTGACTTTC	CASSGGQLSGANVLTF
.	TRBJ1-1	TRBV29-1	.	TGCAGCGTTGATCGCGGGATCCCGGTTACTGAAGCTTTCTTT	CSVDRGIPVTEAFF
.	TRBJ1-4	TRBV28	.	TGTGCCAGCAGTTTTAACCTTTCGGGAGAAAAACTGTTTTTT	CASSFNLSGEKLFF
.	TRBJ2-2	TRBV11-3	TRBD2	TGTGCCAGCAGCCCCGGGGGGGACACCGGGGAGCTGTTTTTT	CASSPGGDTGELFF
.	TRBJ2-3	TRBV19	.	TGTGCCAGTAGTATAGGAGGAGGGGGCTTTCGGGATACGCAGTATTTT	CASSIGGGGFRDTQYF
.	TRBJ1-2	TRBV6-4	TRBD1	TGTGCCAGCAGATCCCCGGGGACAGGGCCCCCTTTTAACTATGGCTACACCTTC	CASRSPGTGPPFNYGYTF
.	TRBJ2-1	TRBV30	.	TGTGCCTGGACAGGTAGCTCCTACAATGAGCAGTTCTTC	CAWTGSSYNEQFF
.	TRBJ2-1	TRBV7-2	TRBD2	TGTGCCAGCAGCTTAGTTTCTAGCGGGAAGTACAATGAGCAGTTCTTC	CASSLVSSGKYNEQFF
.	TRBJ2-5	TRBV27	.	TGTGCCAGCAGTAGACGGAGCCAAGAGACCCAGTACTTC	CASSRRSQETQYF
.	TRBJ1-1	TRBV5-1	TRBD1	TGCGCCAGCAGCTACACCCTCGGCGGGACAGCTGAAGCTTTCTTT	CASSYTLGGTAEAFF
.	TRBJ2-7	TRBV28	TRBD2	TGTGCCAGCAGTTCAGCGGATTATGGACTAGCGACTGAGCAGTACTTC	CASSSADYGLATEQYF
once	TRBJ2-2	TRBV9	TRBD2	TGTGCCAGCAGCACGAGACTAGCGGGAGGGGCCAAGCAGCCCGGGGAGCTGTTTTTT	CASSTRLAGGAKQPGELFF
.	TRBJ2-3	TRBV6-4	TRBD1	TGTGCCAGCAGTGACGGACAGGGGGCAGATACGCAGTATTTT	CASSDGQGADTQYF
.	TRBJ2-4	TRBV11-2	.	TGTGCCAGCAGCCCCACCGGGGTGGGGACCAAAAACATTCAGTACTTC	CASSPTGVGTKNIQYF
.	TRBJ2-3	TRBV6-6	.	TGTGCCAGCAGTCGGAGCACAGATACGCAGTATTTT	CASSRSTDTQYF
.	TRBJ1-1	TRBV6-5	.	TGTGCCAGCAGTTACTTGGGGACACAGAACACTGAAGCTTTCTTT	CASSYLGTQNTEAFF
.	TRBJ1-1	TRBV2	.	TGTGCCAGCAGTGTAAACAGGGCGAACACTGAAGCTTTCTTT	CASSVNRANTEAFF